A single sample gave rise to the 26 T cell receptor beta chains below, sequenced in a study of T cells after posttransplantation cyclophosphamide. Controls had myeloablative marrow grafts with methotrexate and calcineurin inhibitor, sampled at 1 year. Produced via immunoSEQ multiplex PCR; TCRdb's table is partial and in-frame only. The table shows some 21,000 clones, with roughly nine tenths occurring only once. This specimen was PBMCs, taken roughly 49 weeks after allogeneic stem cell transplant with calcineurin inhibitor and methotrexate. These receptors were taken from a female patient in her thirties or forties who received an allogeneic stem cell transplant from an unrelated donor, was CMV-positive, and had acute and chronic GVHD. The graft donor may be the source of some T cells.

The CDR3 spells CASSLGTSGPYEQYV. CDR3 in DNA: TGTGCCAGCAGCTTAGGGACTAGCGGTCCCTACGAGCAGTACGTC. The chain couples TRBV11-2 to TRBJ2-7; 10 nucleotides agree with TRBD2. The CDR3 runs 15 residues. Germline V gene sequence: CDR1 SGHAT, CDR2 FQNNGV. Trimming at V came to 1 base and at J to 2 bases, leaving 2 bases not matched to a gene.

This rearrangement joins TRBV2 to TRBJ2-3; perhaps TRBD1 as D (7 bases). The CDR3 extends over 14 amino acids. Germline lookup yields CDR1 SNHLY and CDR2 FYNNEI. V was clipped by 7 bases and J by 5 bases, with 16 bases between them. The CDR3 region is CASTGGLSGDTQYF. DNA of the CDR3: TGTGCCAGCACAGGGGGACTCTCTGGAGATACGCAGTATTTT.

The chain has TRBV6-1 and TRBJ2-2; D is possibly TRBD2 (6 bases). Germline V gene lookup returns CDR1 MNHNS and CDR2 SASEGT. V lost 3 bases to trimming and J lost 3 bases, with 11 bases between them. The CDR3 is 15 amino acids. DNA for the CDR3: TGTGCCAGCAGTGATATAGCGGAGTACACCGGGGAGCTGTTTTTT. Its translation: CASSDIAEYTGELFF.

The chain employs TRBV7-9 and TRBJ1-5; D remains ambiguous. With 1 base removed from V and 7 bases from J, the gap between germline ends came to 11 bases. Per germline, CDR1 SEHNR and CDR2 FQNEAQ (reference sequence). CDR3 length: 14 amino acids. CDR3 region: CASSLGGLRQPQHF. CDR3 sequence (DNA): TGTGCCAGCAGCTTAGGCGGACTCAGGCAGCCCCAGCATTTT.

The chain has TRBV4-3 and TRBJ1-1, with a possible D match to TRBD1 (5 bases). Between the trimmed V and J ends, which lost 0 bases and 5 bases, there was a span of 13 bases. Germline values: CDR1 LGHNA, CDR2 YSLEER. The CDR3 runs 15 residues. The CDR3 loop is CASSQEWGRGTEAFF. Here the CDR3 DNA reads TGCGCCAGCAGCCAAGAGTGGGGGAGGGGAACTGAAGCTTTCTTT.

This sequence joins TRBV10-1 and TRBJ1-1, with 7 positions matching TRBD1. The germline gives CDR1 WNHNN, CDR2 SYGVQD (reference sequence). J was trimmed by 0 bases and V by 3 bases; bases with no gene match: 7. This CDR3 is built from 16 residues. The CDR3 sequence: CASSDSTGAMNTEAFF. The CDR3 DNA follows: TGCGCCAGCAGTGATTCCACAGGGGCCATGAACACTGAAGCTTTCTTT.

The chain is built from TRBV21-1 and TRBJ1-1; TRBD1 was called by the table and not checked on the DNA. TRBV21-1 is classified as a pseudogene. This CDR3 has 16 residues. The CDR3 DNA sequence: TGTGCCAGCAGCAAAGCTGGTTCGGACAGGAACACTGAAGCTTTCTTT. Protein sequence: CASSKAGSDRNTEAFF.

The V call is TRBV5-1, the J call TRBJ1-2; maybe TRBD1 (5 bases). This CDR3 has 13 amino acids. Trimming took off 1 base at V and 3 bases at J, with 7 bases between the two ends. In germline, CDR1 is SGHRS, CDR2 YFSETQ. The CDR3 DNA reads TGCGCCAGCAGCTTGTTAGGGGACTATGGCTACACCTTC. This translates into CASSLLGDYGYTF.

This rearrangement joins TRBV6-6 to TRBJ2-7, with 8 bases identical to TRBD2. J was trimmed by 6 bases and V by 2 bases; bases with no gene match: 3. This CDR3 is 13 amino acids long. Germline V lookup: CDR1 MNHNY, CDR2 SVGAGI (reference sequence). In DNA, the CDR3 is TGTGCCAGCAGTTACGTGGCGGGGGGCGAGCAGTACGTC. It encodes CASSYVAGGEQYV.

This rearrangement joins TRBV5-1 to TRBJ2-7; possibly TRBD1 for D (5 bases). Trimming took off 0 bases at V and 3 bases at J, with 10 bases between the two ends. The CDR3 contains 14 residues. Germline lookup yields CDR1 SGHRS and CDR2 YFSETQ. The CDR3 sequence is CASSLVAGYYEQYF. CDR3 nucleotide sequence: TGCGCCAGCAGCTTGGTAGCAGGGTACTACGAGCAGTACTTC.

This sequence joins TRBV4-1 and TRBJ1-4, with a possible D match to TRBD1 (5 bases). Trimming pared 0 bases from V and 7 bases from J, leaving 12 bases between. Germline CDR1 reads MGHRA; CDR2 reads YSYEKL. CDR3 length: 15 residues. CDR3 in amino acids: CASSQEGRAPEKLFF. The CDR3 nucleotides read TGCGCCAGCAGCCAAGAGGGCAGGGCACCTGAAAAACTGTTTTTT.

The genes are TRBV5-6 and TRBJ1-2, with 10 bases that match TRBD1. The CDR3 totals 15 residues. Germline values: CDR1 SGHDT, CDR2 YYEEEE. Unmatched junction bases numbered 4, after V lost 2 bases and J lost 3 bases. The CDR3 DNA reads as TGTGCCAGCAGCTTCACCGGGACAGGGGACTATGGCTACACCTTC. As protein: CASSFTGTGDYGYTF.

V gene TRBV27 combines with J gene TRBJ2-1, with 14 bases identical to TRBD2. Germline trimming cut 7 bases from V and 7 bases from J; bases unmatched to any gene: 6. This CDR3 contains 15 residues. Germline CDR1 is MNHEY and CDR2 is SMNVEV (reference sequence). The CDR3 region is CASTRLAGGVNEQFF. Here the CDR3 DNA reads TGTGCCAGCACCAGACTAGCGGGAGGGGTAAATGAGCAGTTCTTC.

The CDR3 DNA sequence: TGTGCCTGGAGTGTGGGGACAGGGTTAGGGCAGCCCCAGCATTTT. As protein: CAWSVGTGLGQPQHF. This rearrangement joins TRBV30 to TRBJ1-5; the match to TRBD1 covers 9 bases. Per germline, CDR1 GTSNPN and CDR2 SVGIG (reference sequence). This CDR3 has 15 residues. V trimming: 0 bases; J trimming: 7 bases; junction bases outside the gene matches: 7.

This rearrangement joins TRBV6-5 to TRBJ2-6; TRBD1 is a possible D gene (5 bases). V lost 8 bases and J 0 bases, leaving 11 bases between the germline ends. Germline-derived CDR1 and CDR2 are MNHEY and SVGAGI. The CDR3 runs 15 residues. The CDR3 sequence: CASQGDSSGANVLTF. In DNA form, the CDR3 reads TGTGCCAGCCAAGGGGATTCCTCTGGGGCCAACGTCCTGACTTTC.

In DNA, the CDR3 is TGTGCCAGCAGTTGGAGTAGCCTCACCCCCCAAGAGACCCAGTACTTC. Its translation is CASSWSSLTPQETQYF. The rearrangement joins TRBV6-5 to TRBJ2-5; D is undetermined. Germline-derived CDR1 and CDR2 are MNHEY and SVGAGI. CDR3 length: 16 amino acids. V was shortened by 4 bases and J by 1 base, with 16 bases between the two germline ends.

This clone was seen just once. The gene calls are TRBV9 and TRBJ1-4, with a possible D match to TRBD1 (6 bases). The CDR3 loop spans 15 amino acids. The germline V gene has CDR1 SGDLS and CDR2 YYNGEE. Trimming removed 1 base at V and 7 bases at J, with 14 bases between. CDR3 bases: TGTGCCAGCAGCGTAAAACAGGGAGGGACTGAAAAACTGTTTTTT. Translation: CASSVKQGGTEKLFF.

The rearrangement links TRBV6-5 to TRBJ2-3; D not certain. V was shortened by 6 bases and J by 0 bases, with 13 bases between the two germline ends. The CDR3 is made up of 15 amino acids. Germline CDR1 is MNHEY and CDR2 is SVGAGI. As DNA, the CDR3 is TGTGCCAGCAGCAATTCCGAAACTAGCACAGATACGCAGTATTTT. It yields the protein CASSNSETSTDTQYF.

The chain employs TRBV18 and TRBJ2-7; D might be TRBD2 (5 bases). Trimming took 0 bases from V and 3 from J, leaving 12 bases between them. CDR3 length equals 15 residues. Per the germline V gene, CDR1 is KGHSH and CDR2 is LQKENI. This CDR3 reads CASSPPQRSHYEQYF. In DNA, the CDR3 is TGTGCCAGCTCACCACCCCAGCGGAGCCACTACGAGCAGTACTTC.

The CDR3, as DNA: TGTGCCAGCTACGGGACACGGAGCTCCTATAATTCACCCCTCCACTTT. The encoded protein is CASYGTRSSYNSPLHF. V usage is TRBV7-9 and J usage is TRBJ1-6, with D maybe TRBD1 (6 bases). Germline CDR1 reads SEHNR; CDR2 reads FQNEAQ (reference sequence). Trimming took 8 bases from V and 0 from J, leaving 14 bases between them. CDR3 size: 16 residues.

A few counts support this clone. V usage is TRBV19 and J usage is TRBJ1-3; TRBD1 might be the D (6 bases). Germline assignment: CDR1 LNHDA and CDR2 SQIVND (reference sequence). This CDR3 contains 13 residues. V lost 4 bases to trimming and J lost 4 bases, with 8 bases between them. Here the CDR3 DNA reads TGTGCCAGTAGTAGCGACAGGGGAAACACCATATATTTT. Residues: CASSSDRGNTIYF.

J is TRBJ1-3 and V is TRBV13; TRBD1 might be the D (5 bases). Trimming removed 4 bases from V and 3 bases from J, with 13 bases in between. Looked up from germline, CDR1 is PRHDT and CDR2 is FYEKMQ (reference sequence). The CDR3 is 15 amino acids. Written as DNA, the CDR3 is TGTGCCAGCAGCTCCGTGACAGCTATTGGAAACACCATATATTTT. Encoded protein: CASSSVTAIGNTIYF.

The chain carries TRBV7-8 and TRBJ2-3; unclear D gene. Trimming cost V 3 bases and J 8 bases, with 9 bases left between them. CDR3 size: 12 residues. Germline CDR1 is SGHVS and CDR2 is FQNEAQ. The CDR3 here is CASSFKEATQYF. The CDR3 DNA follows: TGTGCCAGCAGCTTTAAAGAGGCTACGCAGTATTTT.

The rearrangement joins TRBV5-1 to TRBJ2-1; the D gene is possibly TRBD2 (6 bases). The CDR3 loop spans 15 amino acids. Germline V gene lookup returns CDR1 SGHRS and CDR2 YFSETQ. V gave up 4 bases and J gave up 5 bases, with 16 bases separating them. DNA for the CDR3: TGCGCCAGCAGCCCGGGACTCTCACCGGACAATGAGCAGTTCTTC. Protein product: CASSPGLSPDNEQFF. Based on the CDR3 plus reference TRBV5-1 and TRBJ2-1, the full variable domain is KAGVTQTPRYLIKTRGQQVTLSCSPISGHRSVSWYQQTPGQGLQFLFEYFSETQRNKGNFPGRFSGRQFSNSRSEMNVSTLELGDSALYLCASSPGLSPDNEQFFGPGTRLTVL.

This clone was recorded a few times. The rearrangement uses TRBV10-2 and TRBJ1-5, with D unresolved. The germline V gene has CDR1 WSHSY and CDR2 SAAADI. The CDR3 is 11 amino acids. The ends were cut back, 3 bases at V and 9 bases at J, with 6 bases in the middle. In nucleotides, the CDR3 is TGCGCCAGCAGTGAAAGCGGGCCCCAGCATTTT. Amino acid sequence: CASSESGPQHF.

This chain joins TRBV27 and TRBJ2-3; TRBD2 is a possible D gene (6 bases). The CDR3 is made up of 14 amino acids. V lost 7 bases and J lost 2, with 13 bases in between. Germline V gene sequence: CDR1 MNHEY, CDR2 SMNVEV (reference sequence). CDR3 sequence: CASTPSDSTDTQYF. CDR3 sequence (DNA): TGTGCCAGCACCCCTAGCGACTCCACAGATACGCAGTATTTT.